These 21 T cell receptor beta chains share one sample of origin, sequenced in a study of OX40 agonist ivuxolimab in advanced cancers. Profiled with immunoSEQ multiplex PCR; TCRdb holds only in-frame clones, not every one. The sample includes fewer than 85,000 clones, nearly 90% of them seen just once. The source was CD4+ or CD8+ T cells sorted from blood, collected in a trial of the OX40 agonist ivuxolimab. The source is an adult with an advanced solid tumor such as melanoma, head and neck, liver or kidney cancer.

The chain is built from TRBV6-4 and TRBJ1-1; D is unclear. V was pared by 0 bases and J by 0 bases, with 11 bases between. Germline lookup yields CDR1 MRHNA and CDR2 SNTAGT. CDR3 length equals 16 residues. This CDR3 is CASSDSRPSLNTEAFF. DNA for the CDR3: TGTGCCAGCAGTGACTCGAGGCCCTCCTTGAACACTGAAGCTTTCTTT.

This chain uses TRBV5-1 with TRBJ1-3, with a weak D call TRBD1 (5 bases). The CDR3 length is 17 residues. The germline V gene encodes CDR1 SGHRS and CDR2 YFSETQ. V shed 0 bases and J shed 7 bases, with 20 bases lying between them. The CDR3 DNA follows: TGCGCCAGCAGCTTGGGTATCGGGGGTATTCCGAGCAACACCATATATTTT. Translated, it gives CASSLGIGGIPSNTIYF.

This rearrangement joins TRBV11-2 to TRBJ2-7; 11 bases are shared with TRBD2. V gave up 4 bases and J gave up 3 bases; unmatched junction bases: 8. Germline values: CDR1 SGHAT, CDR2 FQNNGV. The CDR3 is 16 residues long. Here the CDR3 reads CASSSTPGTSGYEQYF. The CDR3 bases are TGTGCCAGCAGCTCGACCCCCGGGACTAGCGGCTACGAGCAGTACTTC. Drawing the rest from reference TRBV11-2 and TRBJ2-7, the complete variable domain is EAGVAQSPRYKIIEKRQSVAFWCNPISGHATLYWYQQILGQGPKLLIQFQNNGVVDDSQLPKDRFSAERLKGVDSTLKIQPAKLEDSAVYLCASSSTPGTSGYEQYFGPGTRLTVT.

The V and J genes are TRBV2 and TRBJ1-1; 9 nucleotides line up with TRBD1. The junction had 2 bases not matched to a gene; V was cut back by 6 bases and J by 0 bases. CDR1 is SNHLY and CDR2 is FYNNEI in the germline V gene. The CDR3 has 14 amino acids. The CDR3 reads CASRGQGLNTEAFF. CDR3 bases: TGTGCCAGCAGGGGACAGGGACTGAACACTGAAGCTTTCTTT. Using reference TRBV2 and TRBJ1-1 for the parts outside the CDR3, the full variable domain is EPEVTQTPSHQVTQMGQEVILRCVPISNHLYFYWYRQILGQKVEFLVSFYNNEISEKSEIFDDQFSVERPDGSNFTLKIRSTKLEDSAMYFCASRGQGLNTEAFFGQGTRLTVV.

This chain links TRBV7-2 with TRBJ2-4, with 9 nucleotides matching TRBD2. The V gene end was trimmed by 5 bases and the J gene end by 5 bases; junction bases not matched to a gene: 7. The length of the CDR3 is 15 residues. Germline V CDR1 and CDR2: SGHTA, FQGNSA. The CDR3 nucleotides read TGTGCCAGCAGCCTTCGACTAGCGGACCAAAACATTCAGTACTTC. Translating gives CASSLRLADQNIQYF. Full variable domain (rest looked up from reference TRBV7-2 and TRBJ2-4): GAGVSQSPSNKVTEKGKDVELRCDPISGHTALYWYRQSLGQGLEFLIYFQGNSAPDKSGLPSDRFSAERTGGSVSTLTIQRTQQEDSAVYLCASSLRLADQNIQYFGAGTRLSVL.

The chain combines TRBV7-2 with TRBJ2-3; tentative D call: TRBD1 (5 bases). Trimming took off 1 base at V and 0 bases at J, with 11 bases between the two ends. CDR1 and CDR2 (germline): SGHTA, FQGNSA. The CDR3 is 16 amino acids. The CDR3 region is CASSLVGGASTDTQYF. The CDR3 nucleotides are TGTGCCAGCAGCTTAGTGGGTGGGGCAAGCACAGATACGCAGTATTTT.

The rearrangement joins TRBV6-1 to TRBJ2-1; no clear D. Germline V gives CDR1 MNHNS, CDR2 SASEGT. The CDR3 loop spans 13 amino acids. V lost 4 bases to trimming and J lost 4 bases, with 8 bases between them. CDR3 nucleotide sequence: TGTGCCAGCAGTGCTCGAGAATACAATGAGCAGTTCTTC. Amino acid sequence: CASSAREYNEQFF.

In its sample, this clone was seen a few times. J is TRBJ2-7 and V is TRBV10-2; 9 bases match TRBD2. The CDR3 consists of 14 residues. The junction had 5 bases not matched to a gene; V was cut back by 7 bases and J by 1 base. Germline CDR1 reads WSHSY; CDR2 reads SAAADI. The DNA of the CDR3 is TGCGCCAGCATGAGTAGCGGGGGATCCTACGAGCAGTACTTC. Protein sequence: CASMSSGGSYEQYF.

J is TRBJ1-1 and V is TRBV2; the D gene is possibly TRBD1 (5 bases). The length of the CDR3 is 14 residues. Per the germline V gene, CDR1 is SNHLY and CDR2 is FYNNEI. V gave up 7 bases and J gave up 3 bases, with 15 bases separating them. The CDR3 DNA sequence: TGTGCCAGCACAAAGGGGACCATATACACTGAAGCTTTCTTT. Protein product: CASTKGTIYTEAFF.

The chain employs TRBV19 and TRBJ2-5, with TRBD2 matching over 9 bases. The CDR3 sequence is 15 residues long. With V trimmed by 5 bases and J by 5 bases, 9 bases remained unmatched. CDR1 LNHDA and CDR2 SQIVND come from the germline V gene (reference sequence). CDR3 in amino acids: CASSESAGGGETQYF. CDR3 bases: TGTGCCAGTAGTGAATCCGCGGGAGGGGGGGAGACCCAGTACTTC.

In this sample, this clone turned up once. This rearrangement joins TRBV10-2 to TRBJ1-5; D may be TRBD1 (6 bases). The length of the CDR3 is 16 residues. CDR1 is WSHSY and CDR2 is SAAADI in the germline V gene. The V and J ends lost 0 bases and 0 bases respectively, with 9 bases between them. The CDR3: CASSESAGVSNQPQHF. DNA of the CDR3: TGCGCCAGCAGTGAGTCCGCAGGGGTTAGCAATCAGCCCCAGCATTTT.

Of note for this clone: Relative to the germline gene, one junction end is altered; a read error may explain this. The chain is built from TRBV10-2 and TRBJ2-7; perhaps TRBD1 as D (6 bases). The V gene's germline CDR1 is WSHSY and CDR2 SAAADI. There are 13 residues in the CDR3. The CDR3 loop reads CASVARGSHEQYF. In DNA, the CDR3 is TGCGCCAGCGTGGCCAGGGGCTCCCACGAGCAGTACTTC.

This clone was observed a single time. This chain links TRBV2 with TRBJ1-5; the D gene is possibly TRBD1 (6 bases). This CDR3 spans 13 amino acids. Trimming removed 7 bases from V and 4 bases from J, with 11 bases in between. Germline lookup yields CDR1 SNHLY and CDR2 FYNNEI. The CDR3 nucleotides read TGTGCCAGCACTAGGGGGGGGAATCAGCCCCAGCATTTT. Translated, it gives CASTRGGNQPQHF.

The rearrangement links TRBV4-2 to TRBJ1-4, with TRBD1 matching over 11 bases. Germline CDR1 reads LGHNA; CDR2 reads YNFKEQ. The CDR3 extends over 14 amino acids. V gave up 4 bases and J gave up 7 bases; unmatched junction bases: 2. The CDR3 protein is CASSLGQGAEKLFF. CDR3 coding DNA: TGTGCCAGCAGCCTAGGACAGGGGGCTGAAAAACTGTTTTTT.

This chain joins TRBV7-3 and TRBJ1-2; D uncertain. CDR3 size: 13 residues. The germline V and J ends were trimmed by 10 bases and 8 bases, with 20 bases remaining between them. CDR1 and CDR2 from the germline V gene are SGHTA and FQGTGA. The CDR3 loop reads CATSEGGRRGYTF. The CDR3, as DNA: TGTGCCACCTCGGAGGGAGGTCGGAGGGGCTACACCTTC.

The V gene is TRBV7-2, the J gene TRBJ2-3, with 8 bases aligning to TRBD1. Unmatched junction bases numbered 6, after V lost 5 bases and J lost 8 bases. The germline CDR1 and CDR2 sequences are SGHTA and FQGNSA. The CDR3 totals 13 residues. The CDR3 reads CASSPGQAITQYF. CDR3 sequence (DNA): TGTGCCAGCAGCCCGGGACAGGCCATTACGCAGTATTTT. Using reference TRBV7-2 and TRBJ2-3 for the parts outside the CDR3, the full variable domain is GAGVSQSPSNKVTEKGKDVELRCDPISGHTALYWYRQSLGQGLEFLIYFQGNSAPDKSGLPSDRFSAERTGGSVSTLTIQRTQQEDSAVYLCASSPGQAITQYFGPGTRLTVL.

This chain uses TRBV7-9 with TRBJ2-5; D not certain. The germline CDR1 and CDR2 sequences are SEHNR and FQNEAQ (reference sequence). The CDR3 contains 14 residues. Trimming stripped 4 bases from V and 2 bases from J, with 11 bases between. Here the CDR3 DNA reads TGTGCCAGCAGCTACCTGGACGGACAAGAGACCCAGTACTTC. Its protein product is CASSYLDGQETQYF.

The count of this clone is one. The chain joins TRBV6-5 to TRBJ2-1; 12 bases agree with TRBD2. This CDR3 region has 14 residues. The V gene's germline CDR1 is MNHEY and CDR2 SVGAGI. The ends lost 2 bases at V and 8 bases at J; junction bases unmatched: 1. CDR3 protein: CASSYRLAGDEQFF. The CDR3 coding sequence is TGTGCCAGCAGTTACAGACTAGCGGGAGATGAGCAGTTCTTC.

Only one count was recorded for this clone. This rearrangement joins TRBV27 to TRBJ2-5; D may be TRBD1 (6 bases). Trimming pared 6 bases from V and 5 bases from J, leaving 16 bases between. The CDR3 is made up of 14 amino acids. CDR1 is MNHEY, CDR2 SMNVEV, per germline (reference sequence). CDR3 sequence reads: CASSAYRAGETQYF. In DNA, the CDR3 is TGTGCCAGCAGCGCCTACAGGGCAGGGGAGACCCAGTACTTC.

V usage is TRBV27 and J usage is TRBJ2-5; D may correspond to TRBD1 or TRBD2 (6 bases each). Per the germline V gene, CDR1 is MNHEY and CDR2 is SMNVEV (reference sequence). The V gene lost 8 bases and the J gene lost 3 bases, with 16 bases spanning the gap. The CDR3 runs to 14 residues. The CDR3 region is CASWRRGSKETQYF. As DNA, the CDR3 is TGTGCCAGCTGGCGGAGGGGGAGTAAAGAGACCCAGTACTTC.

V gene TRBV19 combines with J gene TRBJ1-3; D call uncertain. Germline V gene sequence: CDR1 LNHDA, CDR2 SQIVND (reference sequence). The CDR3 runs to 15 residues. Trimming left V 0 bases short and J 2 bases short, with 8 bases between. The CDR3 loop is CASSIDATPGNTIYF. DNA of the CDR3: TGTGCCAGTAGTATAGACGCAACCCCTGGAAACACCATATATTTT. Looking up the rest from reference TRBV19 and TRBJ1-3 gives the full variable domain: DGGITQSPKYLFRKEGQNVTLSCEQNLNHDAMYWYRQDPGQGLRLIYYSQIVNDFQKGDIAEGYSVSREKKESFPLTVTSAQKNPTAFYLCASSIDATPGNTIYFGEGSWLTVV.